The 3 T cell receptor beta chains below come from one sample, sequenced in a study of blood T cell repertoires in COVID-19. The assay was immunoSEQ multiplex PCR, and TCRdb's table has in-frame clones only and misses some. Among tens of thousands of clones listed, roughly 83% were seen once. The sequenced sample was peripheral blood. These receptor sequences come from a woman of 80 years or more with acute or convalescent COVID-19.

The chain couples TRBV4-2 to TRBJ2-5; the D gene is possibly TRBD2 (5 bases). Per germline, CDR1 LGHNA and CDR2 YNFKEQ. The CDR3 has 14 amino acids. Trimming stripped 0 bases from V and 7 bases from J, with 12 bases between. The CDR3 DNA sequence: TGTGCCAGCAGCCAAGATGAGGGCGGCGGGACCCAGTACTTC. This translates into CASSQDEGGGTQYF.

The chain combines TRBV29-1 with TRBJ1-1, with a possible D match to TRBD1 (6 bases). Trimming removed 3 bases at V and 8 bases at J, with 13 bases between. Germline CDR1 SQVTM, CDR2 ANQGSEA. This CDR3 region has 12 residues. CDR3: CSVDNRAGEAFF. For the CDR3, the DNA is TGCAGCGTTGATAACAGGGCAGGAGAAGCTTTCTTT.

The V and J genes are TRBV5-3 and TRBJ2-7, with a tentative D call TRBD2 (5 bases). TRBV5-3 is assigned to the ORF class and has an uncertain function. The CDR3 spans 18 residues. The germline V and J ends were trimmed by 0 bases and 6 bases, with 25 bases remaining between them. The CDR3: CARSLEVSRSTTEGEQYF. The CDR3 DNA reads TGTGCCAGAAGCTTGGAAGTTTCCCGTAGCACGACTGAGGGCGAGCAGTACTTC.